This passage covers 9 T cell receptor beta chains from one sample sequenced in a study of cytomegalovirus exposure and HLA in healthy donors. The PCR ran on 60 Vbeta and 13 Jbeta primers. The repertoire was sequenced with immunoSEQ multiplex PCR; TCRdb's copy has only in-frame clones and lacks some. The top ten clones hold about 2% of a sample with about 170,000 clones, about 85% of them seen once. The specimen sequenced was PBMCs. Receptor source: a man in his late teens or twenties in good health and CMV-seropositive.

On this clone itself: In the same sample, other DNA sequences code for this CDR3. The chain uses TRBV9 and TRBJ2-1; 8 bases are a match to TRBD2. The germline V gene has CDR1 SGDLS and CDR2 YYNGEE. The trim removed 0 bases at V and 2 bases at J, leaving 1 base unmatched. The CDR3 consists of 15 residues. The DNA for the CDR3 is TGTGCCAGCAGCGTAGGCGGGGGGCCCTACAATGAGCAGTTCTTC. Translating it yields CASSVGGGPYNEQFF.

This rearrangement joins TRBV6-4 to TRBJ2-2; D ambiguous. The ends were cut back, 0 bases at V and 1 base at J, with 6 bases in the middle. From germline, CDR1 is MRHNA and CDR2 SNTAGT. The CDR3 loop spans 15 amino acids. The CDR3 coding sequence is TGTGCCAGCAGTGACTCGATCAGGAACACCGGGGAGCTGTTTTTT. Translation gives CASSDSIRNTGELFF.

The rearrangement joins TRBV9 to TRBJ1-3; possible D gene TRBD1, 5 bases. CDR1 and CDR2 from the germline V gene are SGDLS and YYNGEE. This CDR3 is built from 13 residues. V was pared by 3 bases and J by 3 bases, with 7 bases between. CDR3 residues: CASSEGVGNTIYF. The CDR3 DNA sequence: TGTGCCAGCAGCGAAGGGGTTGGAAACACCATATATTTT.

This clone has more than one count but fewer than ten. The chain carries TRBV2 and TRBJ1-1; 9 bases map to TRBD1. Trimming cost V 5 bases and J 10 bases; bases outside gene matches: 8. This CDR3 contains 13 residues. Germline V gene data show CDR1 as SNHLY and CDR2 as FYNNEI. CDR3 residues: CASSPGTGTSAFF. For the CDR3, the DNA is TGTGCCAGCAGTCCCGGGACAGGGACGTCAGCTTTCTTT.

This clone was observed a few times. The chain combines TRBV5-1 with TRBJ1-5, with 9 bases lining up with TRBD1. Germline V gene lookup returns CDR1 SGHRS and CDR2 YFSETQ. There are 15 residues in the CDR3. J was trimmed by 4 bases and V by 5 bases; bases with no gene match: 7. The CDR3 sequence is CASSSGTGPNQPQHF. The CDR3 DNA reads TGCGCCAGCAGTTCCGGGACAGGGCCTAATCAGCCCCAGCATTTT. The full variable domain, completed using reference TRBV5-1 and TRBJ1-5, is KAGVTQTPRYLIKTRGQQVTLSCSPISGHRSVSWYQQTPGQGLQFLFEYFSETQRNKGNFPGRFSGRQFSNSRSEMNVSTLELGDSALYLCASSSGTGPNQPQHFGDGTRLSIL.

The rearrangement uses TRBV4-3 and TRBJ1-2; the match to TRBD1 covers 9 bases. There are 13 residues in the CDR3. Germline assignment: CDR1 LGHNA and CDR2 YSLEER. V was clipped by 3 bases and J by 5 bases; unmatched bases: 1. The CDR3 protein is CASSHGTGYGYTF. The CDR3 coding sequence is TGCGCCAGCAGCCACGGGACAGGGTATGGCTACACCTTC.

As concerns this clone: A read error may account for a junction end that differs from germline. CDR3 in amino acids: CASSPPGPREIRF. Here the CDR3 DNA reads TGTGCCAGCAGCCCCCCGGGACCTCGGGAGATTAGATTC. The genes are TRBV11-2 and TRBJ2-7; possible D gene TRBD2, 6 bases. The CDR3 is 13 residues long. The germline V gene has CDR1 SGHAT and CDR2 FQNNGV.

The gene calls are TRBV6-1 and TRBJ1-1; D gene uncertain. In germline, CDR1 is MNHNS, CDR2 SASEGT. The germline V and J ends were trimmed by 6 bases and 1 base, with 9 bases remaining between them. The CDR3 covers 13 residues. CDR3 loop: CASRPGPNTEAFF. The CDR3 DNA reads as TGTGCCAGCAGGCCGGGTCCGAACACTGAAGCTTTCTTT.

This clone was counted between two and nine times. The chain has TRBV5-4 and TRBJ1-1; D uncertain. Germline V lookup: CDR1 SGHNT, CDR2 YYREEE (reference sequence). V lost 0 bases, J lost 2 bases, and 8 bases lay in between. The CDR3 is 14 amino acids. CDR3 sequence (DNA): TGTGCCAGCAGCTTGGGGTACACAAACACTGAAGCTTTCTTT. This codes for CASSLGYTNTEAFF.